This T cell receptor beta chain was sequenced during a study of shared clonotypes between healthy human individuals. The wider study: Per-donor plates numbered three CD4 naive, three CD4 memory, two CD8 naive and one CD8 memory.

V was pared by 2 bases and J by 4 bases, with 14 bases between. CDR1 and CDR2 from the germline V gene are SQVTM and ANQGSEA. This CDR3 is built from 14 residues. The data were produced by immunoSEQ multiplex PCR, yet TCRdb's version contains in-frame clones alone and is incomplete. The sample records roughly 1,000,000 clones, more than 75% being singletons. The gene calls are TRBV29-1 and TRBJ1-1, with a possible D match to TRBD1 (5 bases). This TCR derives from a man aged 18-30 years in good health. Some clones in this sample may be carry-over from other donors' samples. Sample: memory CD4+ T cells from PBMCs. Subset defined: CD45RA-negative fraction. CDR3 amino acids: CSVEIGGRGTEAFF. The CDR3 coding sequence is TGCAGCGTTGAAATTGGGGGGAGGGGCACTGAAGCTTTCTTT.